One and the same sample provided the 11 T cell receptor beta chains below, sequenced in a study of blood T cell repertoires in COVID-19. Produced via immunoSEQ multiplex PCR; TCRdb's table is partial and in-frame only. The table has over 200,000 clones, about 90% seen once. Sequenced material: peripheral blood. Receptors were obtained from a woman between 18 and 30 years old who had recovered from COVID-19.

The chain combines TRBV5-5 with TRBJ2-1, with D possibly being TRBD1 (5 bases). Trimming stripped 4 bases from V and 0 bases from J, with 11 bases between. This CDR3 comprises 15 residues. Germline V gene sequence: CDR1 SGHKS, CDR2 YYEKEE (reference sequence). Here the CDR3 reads CASSNTQGSYNEQFF. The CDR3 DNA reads TGTGCCAGCAGCAACACCCAGGGCTCCTACAATGAGCAGTTCTTC. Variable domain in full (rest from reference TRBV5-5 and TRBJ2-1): DAGVTQSPTHLIKTRGQQVTLRCSPISGHKSVSWYQQVLGQGPQFIFQYYEKEERGRGNFPDRFSARQFPNYSSELNVNALLLGDSALYLCASSNTQGSYNEQFFGPGTRLTVL.

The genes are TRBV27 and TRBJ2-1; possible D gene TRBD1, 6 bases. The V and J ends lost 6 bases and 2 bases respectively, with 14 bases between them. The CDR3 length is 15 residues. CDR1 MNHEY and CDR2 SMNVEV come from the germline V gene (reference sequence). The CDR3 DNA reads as TGTGCCAGCAGAACCACAGGGAACCCCTACAATGAGCAGTTCTTC. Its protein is CASRTTGNPYNEQFF.

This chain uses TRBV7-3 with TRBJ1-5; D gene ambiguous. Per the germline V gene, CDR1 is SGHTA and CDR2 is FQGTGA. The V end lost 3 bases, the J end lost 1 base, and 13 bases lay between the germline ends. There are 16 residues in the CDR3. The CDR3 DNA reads TGTGCCAGCAGCTTTAATCCAGTCTTCAGCAATCAGCCCCAGCATTTT. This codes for CASSFNPVFSNQPQHF.

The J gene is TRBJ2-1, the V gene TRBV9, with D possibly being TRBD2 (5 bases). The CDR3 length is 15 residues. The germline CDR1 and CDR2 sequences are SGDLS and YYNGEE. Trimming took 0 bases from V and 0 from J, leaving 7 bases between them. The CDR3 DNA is TGTGCCAGCAGCGTAGCAGCGGCCTCCTACAATGAGCAGTTCTTC. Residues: CASSVAAASYNEQFF.

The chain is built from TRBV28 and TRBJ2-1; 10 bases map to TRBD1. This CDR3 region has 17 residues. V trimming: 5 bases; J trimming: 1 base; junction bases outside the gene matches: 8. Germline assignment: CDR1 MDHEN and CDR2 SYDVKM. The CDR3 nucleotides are TGTGCCAGCAGTGTTACCGGGACAGGGGCTTCCTACAATGAGCAGTTCTTC. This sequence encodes CASSVTGTGASYNEQFF.

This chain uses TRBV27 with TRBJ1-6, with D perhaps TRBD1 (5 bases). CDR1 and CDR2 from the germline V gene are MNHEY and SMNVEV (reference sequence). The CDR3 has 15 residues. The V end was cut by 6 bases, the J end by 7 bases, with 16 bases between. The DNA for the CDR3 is TGTGCCAGCAGCTTTTCGACAGCGATAAATTCACCCCTCCACTTT. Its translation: CASSFSTAINSPLHF.

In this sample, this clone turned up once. The CDR3 DNA sequence: TGTGCCACCAGCAGTAGACTAGCGGGAGGACTCCTATTCCCAGATACGCAGTATTTT. It yields the protein CATSSRLAGGLLFPDTQYF. This chain connects TRBV15 to TRBJ2-3; TRBD2 matches at 13 bases. With 3 bases clipped from V and 4 bases from J, the junction kept 13 bases outside the gene matches. CDR1 LNHNV and CDR2 YYDKDF come from the germline V gene (reference sequence). The CDR3 has 19 residues.

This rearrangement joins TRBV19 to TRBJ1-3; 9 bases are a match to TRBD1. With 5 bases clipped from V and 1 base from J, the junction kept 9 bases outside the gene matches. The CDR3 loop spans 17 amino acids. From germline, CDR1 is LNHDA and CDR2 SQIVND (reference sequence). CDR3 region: CASSESSGTGSGNTIYF. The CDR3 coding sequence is TGTGCCAGTAGTGAGTCTTCCGGGACAGGGTCTGGAAACACCATATATTTT.

The CDR3 sequence: CASSSLGAHQETQYF. The CDR3 nucleotides are TGTGCCAGCAGTTCCTTGGGGGCACATCAAGAGACCCAGTACTTC. The J gene is TRBJ2-5, the V gene TRBV3-1 (or the pseudogene TRBV3-2); possible D gene TRBD1, 6 bases. Germline V gene sequence: CDR1 LGHDT, CDR2 YNNKEL (reference sequence). The CDR3 is 15 residues long. V was clipped by 6 bases and J by 2 bases, with 16 bases between them.

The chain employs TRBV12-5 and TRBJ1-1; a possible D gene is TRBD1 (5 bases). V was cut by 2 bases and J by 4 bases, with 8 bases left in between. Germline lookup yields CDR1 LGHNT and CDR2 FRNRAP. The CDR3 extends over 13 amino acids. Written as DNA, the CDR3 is TGTGCTAGTGGTTTGACAGGATTCACTGAAGCTTTCTTT. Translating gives CASGLTGFTEAFF.

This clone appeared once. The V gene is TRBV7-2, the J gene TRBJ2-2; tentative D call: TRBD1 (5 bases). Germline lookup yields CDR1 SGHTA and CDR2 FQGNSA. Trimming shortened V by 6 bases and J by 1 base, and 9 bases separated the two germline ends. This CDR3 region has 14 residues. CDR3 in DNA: TGTGCCAGCAGTCTAAGGGGGAACACCGGGGAGCTGTTTTTT. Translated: CASSLRGNTGELFF. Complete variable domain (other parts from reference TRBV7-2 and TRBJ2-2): GAGVSQSPSNKVTEKGKDVELRCDPISGHTALYWYRQSLGQGLEFLIYFQGNSAPDKSGLPSDRFSAERTGGSVSTLTIQRTQQEDSAVYLCASSLRGNTGELFFGEGSRLTVL.